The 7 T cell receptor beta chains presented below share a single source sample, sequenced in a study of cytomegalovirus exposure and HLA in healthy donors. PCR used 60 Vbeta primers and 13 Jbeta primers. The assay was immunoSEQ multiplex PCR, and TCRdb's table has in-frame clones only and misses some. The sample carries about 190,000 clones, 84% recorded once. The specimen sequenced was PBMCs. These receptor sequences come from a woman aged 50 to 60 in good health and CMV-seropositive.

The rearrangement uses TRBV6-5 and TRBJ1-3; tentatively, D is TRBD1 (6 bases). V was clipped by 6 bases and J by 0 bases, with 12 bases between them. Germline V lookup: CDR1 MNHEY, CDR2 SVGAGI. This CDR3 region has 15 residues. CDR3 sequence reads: CASRPPGASGNTIYF. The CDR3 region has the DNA TGTGCCAGCAGGCCCCCAGGGGCCTCTGGAAACACCATATATTTT.

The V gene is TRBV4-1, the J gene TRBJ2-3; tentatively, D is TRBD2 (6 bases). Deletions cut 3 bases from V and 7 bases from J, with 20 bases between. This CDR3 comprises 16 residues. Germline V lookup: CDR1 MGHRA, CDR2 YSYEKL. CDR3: CASSQAGTLIRNTQYF. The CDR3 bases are TGCGCCAGCAGCCAGGCCGGGACTTTAATTAGGAATACGCAGTATTTT.

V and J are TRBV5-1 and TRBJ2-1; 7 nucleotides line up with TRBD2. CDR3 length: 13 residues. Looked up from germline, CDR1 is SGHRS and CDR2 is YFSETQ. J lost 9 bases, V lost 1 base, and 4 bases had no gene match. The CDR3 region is CASSLPPSGEQFF. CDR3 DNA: TGCGCCAGCAGCTTGCCACCTAGCGGTGAGCAGTTCTTC. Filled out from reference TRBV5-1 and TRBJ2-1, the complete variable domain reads KAGVTQTPRYLIKTRGQQVTLSCSPISGHRSVSWYQQTPGQGLQFLFEYFSETQRNKGNFPGRFSGRQFSNSRSEMNVSTLELGDSALYLCASSLPPSGEQFFGPGTRLTVL.

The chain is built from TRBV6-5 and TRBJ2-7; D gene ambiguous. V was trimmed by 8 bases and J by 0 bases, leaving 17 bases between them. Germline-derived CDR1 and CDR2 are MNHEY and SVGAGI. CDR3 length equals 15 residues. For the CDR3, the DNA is TGTGCCAGCTCGTTCCAGGCAGGTCTCTCCTACGAGCAGTACTTC. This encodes CASSFQAGLSYEQYF.

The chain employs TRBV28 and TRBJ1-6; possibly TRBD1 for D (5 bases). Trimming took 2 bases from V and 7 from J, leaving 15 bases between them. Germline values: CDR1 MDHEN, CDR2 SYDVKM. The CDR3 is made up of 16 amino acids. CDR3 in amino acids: CASSLGNLGLNSPLHF. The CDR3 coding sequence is TGTGCCAGCAGTTTAGGGAATTTGGGGCTGAATTCACCCCTCCACTTT.

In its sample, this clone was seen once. CDR3 coding DNA: TGTGCCAGCAGCACCCCCCCTCGAGGGACAGGGAATCTAAAGAACACCGGGGAGCTGTTTTTT. Its protein is CASSTPPRGTGNLKNTGELFF. V gene TRBV9 combines with J gene TRBJ2-2; 9 bases line up with TRBD1. The CDR3 length is 21 residues. CDR1 SGDLS and CDR2 YYNGEE come from the germline V gene. V dropped 4 bases and J dropped 1; count of bases not matched to a gene: 20.

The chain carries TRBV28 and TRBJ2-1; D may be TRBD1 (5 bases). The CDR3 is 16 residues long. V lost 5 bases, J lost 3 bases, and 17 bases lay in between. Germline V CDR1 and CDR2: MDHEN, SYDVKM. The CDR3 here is CASSRSTAQLYNEQFF. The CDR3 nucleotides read TGTGCCAGCAGTAGATCGACAGCCCAACTCTACAATGAGCAGTTCTTC.